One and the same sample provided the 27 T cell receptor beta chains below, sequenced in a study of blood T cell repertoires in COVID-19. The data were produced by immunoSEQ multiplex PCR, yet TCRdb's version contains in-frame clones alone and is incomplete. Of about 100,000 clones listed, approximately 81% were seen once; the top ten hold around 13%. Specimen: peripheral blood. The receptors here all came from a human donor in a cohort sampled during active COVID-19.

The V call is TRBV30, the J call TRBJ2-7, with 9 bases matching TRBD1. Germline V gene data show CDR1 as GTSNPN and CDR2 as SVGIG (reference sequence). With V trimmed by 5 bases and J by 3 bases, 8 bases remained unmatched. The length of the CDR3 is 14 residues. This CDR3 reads CAWARQGGDYEQYF. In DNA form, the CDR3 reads TGTGCCTGGGCCCGACAGGGGGGAGACTACGAGCAGTACTTC.

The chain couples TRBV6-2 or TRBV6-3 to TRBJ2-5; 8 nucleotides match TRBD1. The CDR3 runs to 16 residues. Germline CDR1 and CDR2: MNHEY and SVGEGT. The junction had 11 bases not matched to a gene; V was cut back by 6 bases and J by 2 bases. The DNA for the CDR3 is TGTGCCAGCAGCTCCCGGACAGGGAGAGTACAAGAGACCCAGTACTTC. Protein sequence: CASSSRTGRVQETQYF.

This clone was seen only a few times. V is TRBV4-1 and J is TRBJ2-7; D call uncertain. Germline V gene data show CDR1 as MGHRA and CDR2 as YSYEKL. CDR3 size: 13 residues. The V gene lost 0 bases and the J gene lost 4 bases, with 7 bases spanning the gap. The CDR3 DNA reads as TGCGCCAGCAGCCAAGAGAAGAGTTACGAGCAGTACTTC. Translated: CASSQEKSYEQYF.

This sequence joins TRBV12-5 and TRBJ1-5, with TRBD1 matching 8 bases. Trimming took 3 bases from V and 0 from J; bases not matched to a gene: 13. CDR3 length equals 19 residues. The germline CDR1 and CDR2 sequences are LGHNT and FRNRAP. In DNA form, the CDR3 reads TGTGCTAGTGGTTTCCGCCCCGGGACAGGACCCTATAGCAATCAGCCCCAGCATTTT. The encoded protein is CASGFRPGTGPYSNQPQHF.

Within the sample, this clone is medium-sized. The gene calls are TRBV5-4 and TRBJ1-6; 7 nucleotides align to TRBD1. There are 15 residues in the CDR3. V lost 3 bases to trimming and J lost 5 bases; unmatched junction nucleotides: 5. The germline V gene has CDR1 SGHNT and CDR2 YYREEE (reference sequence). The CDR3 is CASSSRTGNNSPLHF. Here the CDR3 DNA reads TGTGCCAGCAGCTCTAGGACAGGAAATAATTCACCCCTCCACTTT.

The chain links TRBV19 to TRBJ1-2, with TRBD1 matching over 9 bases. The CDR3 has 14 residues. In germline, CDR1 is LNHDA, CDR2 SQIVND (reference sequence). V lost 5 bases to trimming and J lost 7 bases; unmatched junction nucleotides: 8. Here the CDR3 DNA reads TGTGCCAGTAGTCCGACAGGGGGGATTGGTGGCTACACCTTC. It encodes CASSPTGGIGGYTF.

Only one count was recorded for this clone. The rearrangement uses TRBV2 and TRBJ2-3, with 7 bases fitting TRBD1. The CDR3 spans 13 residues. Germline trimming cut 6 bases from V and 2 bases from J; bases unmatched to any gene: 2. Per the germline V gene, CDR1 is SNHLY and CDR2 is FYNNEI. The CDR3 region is CASRGTVTDTQYF. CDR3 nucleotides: TGTGCCAGCAGGGGGACAGTCACAGATACGCAGTATTTT.

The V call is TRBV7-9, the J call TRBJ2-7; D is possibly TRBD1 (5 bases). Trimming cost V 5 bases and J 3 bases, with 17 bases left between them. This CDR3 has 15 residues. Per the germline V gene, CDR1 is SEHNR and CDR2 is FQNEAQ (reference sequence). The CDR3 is CASSKQGRGFYEQYF. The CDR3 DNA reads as TGTGCCAGCAGCAAGCAGGGTCGTGGGTTCTACGAGCAGTACTTC.

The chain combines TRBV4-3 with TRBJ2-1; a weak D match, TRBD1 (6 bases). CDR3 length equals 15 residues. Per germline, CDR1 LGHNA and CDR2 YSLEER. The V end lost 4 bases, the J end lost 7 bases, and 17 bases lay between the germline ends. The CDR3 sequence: CASSLQRARGNEQFF. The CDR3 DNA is TGCGCCAGCAGCCTTCAAAGGGCTAGGGGGAATGAGCAGTTCTTC.

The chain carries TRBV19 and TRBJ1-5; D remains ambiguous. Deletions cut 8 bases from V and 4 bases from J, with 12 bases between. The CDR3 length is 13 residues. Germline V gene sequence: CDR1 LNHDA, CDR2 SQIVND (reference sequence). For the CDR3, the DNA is TGTGCCAGTCGGGAGGTTGGGAATCAGCCCCAGCATTTT. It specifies CASREVGNQPQHF. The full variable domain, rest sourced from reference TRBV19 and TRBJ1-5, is DGGITQSPKYLFRKEGQNVTLSCEQNLNHDAMYWYRQDPGQGLRLIYYSQIVNDFQKGDIAEGYSVSREKKESFPLTVTSAQKNPTAFYLCASREVGNQPQHFGDGTRLSIL.

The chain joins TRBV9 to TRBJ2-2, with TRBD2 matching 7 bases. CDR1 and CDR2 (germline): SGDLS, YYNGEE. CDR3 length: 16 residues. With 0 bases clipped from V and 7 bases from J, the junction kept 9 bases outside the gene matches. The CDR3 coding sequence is TGTGCCAGCAGCGTAGGCCCAGCGGGGATCGGCGGGGAGCTGTTTTTT. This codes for CASSVGPAGIGGELFF.

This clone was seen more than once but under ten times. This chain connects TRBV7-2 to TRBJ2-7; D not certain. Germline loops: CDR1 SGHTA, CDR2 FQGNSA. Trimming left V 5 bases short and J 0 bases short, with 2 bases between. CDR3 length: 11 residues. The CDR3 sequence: CASSLSYEQYF. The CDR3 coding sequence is TGTGCCAGCAGCCTCTCCTACGAGCAGTACTTC.

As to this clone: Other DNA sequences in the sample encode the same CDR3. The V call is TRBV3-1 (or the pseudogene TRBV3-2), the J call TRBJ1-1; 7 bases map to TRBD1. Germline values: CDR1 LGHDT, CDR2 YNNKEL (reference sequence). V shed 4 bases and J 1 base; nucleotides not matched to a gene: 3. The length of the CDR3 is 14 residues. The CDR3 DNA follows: TGTGCCAGCAGCCCCCGGGACAGGAACACTGAAGCTTTCTTT. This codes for CASSPRDRNTEAFF.

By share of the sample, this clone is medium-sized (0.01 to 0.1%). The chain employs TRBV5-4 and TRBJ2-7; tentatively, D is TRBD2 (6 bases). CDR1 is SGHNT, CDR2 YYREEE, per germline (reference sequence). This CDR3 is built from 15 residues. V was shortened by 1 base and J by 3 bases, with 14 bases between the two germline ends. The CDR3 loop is CASSLLEGSVYEQYF. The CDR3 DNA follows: TGTGCCAGCAGCTTGTTGGAGGGGTCTGTCTACGAGCAGTACTTC.

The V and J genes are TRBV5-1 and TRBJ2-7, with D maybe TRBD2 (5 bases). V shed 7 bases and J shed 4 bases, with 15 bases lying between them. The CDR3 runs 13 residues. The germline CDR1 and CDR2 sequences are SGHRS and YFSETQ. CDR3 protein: CASQSFEGYEQYF. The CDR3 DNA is TGCGCCAGCCAATCTTTTGAGGGATACGAGCAGTACTTC.

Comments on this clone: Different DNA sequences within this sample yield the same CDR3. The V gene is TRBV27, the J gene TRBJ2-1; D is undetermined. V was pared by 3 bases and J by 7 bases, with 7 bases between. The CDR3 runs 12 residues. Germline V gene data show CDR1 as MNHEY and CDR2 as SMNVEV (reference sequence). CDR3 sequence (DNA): TGTGCCAGCAGTTTCCCCGGGAATGAGCAGTTCTTC. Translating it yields CASSFPGNEQFF.

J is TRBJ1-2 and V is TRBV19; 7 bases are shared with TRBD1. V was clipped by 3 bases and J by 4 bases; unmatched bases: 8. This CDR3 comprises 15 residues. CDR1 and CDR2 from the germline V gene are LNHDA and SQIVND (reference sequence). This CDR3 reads CASSMTGDRSYGYTF. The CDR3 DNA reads TGTGCCAGTAGTATGACTGGGGACAGAAGCTATGGCTACACCTTC.

CDR3: CASSRGQGRWNTEAFF. The CDR3 nucleotides are TGTGCCAGCAGTCGAGGACAGGGAAGATGGAACACTGAAGCTTTCTTT. J is TRBJ1-1 and V is TRBV5-8; TRBD1 matches 8 bases. Trimming took 5 bases from V and 1 from J; bases not matched to a gene: 10. CDR1 and CDR2 from the germline V gene are SGHTS and YDEGEE. The CDR3 is 16 amino acids.

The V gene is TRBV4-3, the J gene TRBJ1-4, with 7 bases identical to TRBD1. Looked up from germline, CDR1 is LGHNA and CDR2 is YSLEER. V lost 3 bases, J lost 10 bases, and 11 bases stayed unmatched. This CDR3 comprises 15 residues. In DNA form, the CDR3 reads TGCGCCAGCAGCCAGGAGAACAGGGGCCAGGGAAAACTGTTTTTT. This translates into CASSQENRGQGKLFF.

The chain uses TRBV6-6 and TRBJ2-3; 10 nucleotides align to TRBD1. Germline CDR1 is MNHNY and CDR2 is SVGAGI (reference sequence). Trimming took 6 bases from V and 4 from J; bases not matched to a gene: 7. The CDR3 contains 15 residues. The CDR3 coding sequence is TGTGCCAGCAGAGACCGGGACAGGGGTTCAGATACGCAGTATTTT. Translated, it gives CASRDRDRGSDTQYF.

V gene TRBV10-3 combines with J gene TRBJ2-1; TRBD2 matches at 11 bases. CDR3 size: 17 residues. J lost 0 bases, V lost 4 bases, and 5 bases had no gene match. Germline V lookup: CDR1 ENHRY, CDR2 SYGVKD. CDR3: CAISGSGGASSYNEQFF. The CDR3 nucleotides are TGTGCCATCAGTGGTAGCGGGGGGGCCAGCTCCTACAATGAGCAGTTCTTC.

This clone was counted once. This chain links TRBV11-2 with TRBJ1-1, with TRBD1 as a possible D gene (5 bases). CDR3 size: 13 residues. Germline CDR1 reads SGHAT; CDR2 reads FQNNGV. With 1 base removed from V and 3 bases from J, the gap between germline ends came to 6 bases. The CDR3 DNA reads TGTGCCAGCAGCTTAGGGGGCCACACTGAAGCTTTCTTT. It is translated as CASSLGGHTEAFF.

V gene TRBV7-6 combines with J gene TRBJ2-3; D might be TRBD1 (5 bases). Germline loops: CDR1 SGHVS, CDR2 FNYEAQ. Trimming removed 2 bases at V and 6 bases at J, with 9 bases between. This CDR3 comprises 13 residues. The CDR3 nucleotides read TGTGCCAGCAGCTTATTAGGGGTTGATACGCAGTATTTT. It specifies CASSLLGVDTQYF.

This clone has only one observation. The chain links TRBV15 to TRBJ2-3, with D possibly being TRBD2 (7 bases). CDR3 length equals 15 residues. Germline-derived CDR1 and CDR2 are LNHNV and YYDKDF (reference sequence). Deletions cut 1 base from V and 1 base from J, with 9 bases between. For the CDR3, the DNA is TGTGCCACCAGCAGAGTCGGGGGGCGCACAGATACGCAGTATTTT. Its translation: CATSRVGGRTDTQYF. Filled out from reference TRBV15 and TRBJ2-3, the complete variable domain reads DAMVIQNPRYQVTQFGKPVTLSCSQTLNHNVMYWYQQKSSQAPKLLFHYYDKDFNNEADTPDNFQSRRPNTSFCFLDIRSPGLGDTAMYLCATSRVGGRTDTQYFGPGTRLTVL.

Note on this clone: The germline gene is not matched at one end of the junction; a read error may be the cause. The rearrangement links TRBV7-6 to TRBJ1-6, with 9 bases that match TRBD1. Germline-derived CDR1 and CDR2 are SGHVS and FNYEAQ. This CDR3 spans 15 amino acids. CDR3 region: CASSYGQGRNSSLHF. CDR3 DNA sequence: TGTGCCAGCAGCTACGGACAGGGGAGGAATTCATCCCTCCACTTT. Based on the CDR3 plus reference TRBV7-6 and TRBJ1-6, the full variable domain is GAGVSQSPRYKVTKRGQDVALRCDPISGHVSLYWYRQALGQGPEFLTYFNYEAQQDKSGLPNDRFSAERPEGSISTLTIQRTEQRDSAMYRCASSYGQGRNSSLHFGNGTRLTVT.

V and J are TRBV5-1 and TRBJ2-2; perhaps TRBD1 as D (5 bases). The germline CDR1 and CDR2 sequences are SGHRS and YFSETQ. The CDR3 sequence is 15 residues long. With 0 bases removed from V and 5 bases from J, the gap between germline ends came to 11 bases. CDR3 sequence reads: CASSLEGRTTGELFF. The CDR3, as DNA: TGCGCCAGCAGCTTGGAAGGACGGACAACCGGGGAGCTGTTTTTT. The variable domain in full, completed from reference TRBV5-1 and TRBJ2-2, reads KAGVTQTPRYLIKTRGQQVTLSCSPISGHRSVSWYQQTPGQGLQFLFEYFSETQRNKGNFPGRFSGRQFSNSRSEMNVSTLELGDSALYLCASSLEGRTTGELFFGEGSRLTVL.

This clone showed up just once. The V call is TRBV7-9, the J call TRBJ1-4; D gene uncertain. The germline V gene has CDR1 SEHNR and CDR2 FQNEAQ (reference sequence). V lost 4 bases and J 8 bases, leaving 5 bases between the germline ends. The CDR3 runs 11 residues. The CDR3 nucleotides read TGTGCCAGCAGCTCCGGGGAAAAACTGTTTTTT. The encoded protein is CASSSGEKLFF. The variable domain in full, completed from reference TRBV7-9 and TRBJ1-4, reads DTGVSQNPRHKITKRGQNVTFRCDPISEHNRLYWYRQTLGQGPEFLTYFQNEAQLEKSRLLSDRFSAERPKGSFSTLEIQRTEQGDSAMYLCASSSGEKLFFGSGTQLSVL.